A single sample is the source of the 15 T cell receptor beta chains below, sequenced in a study of shared clonotypes between healthy human individuals. TCRdb's table, derived via immunoSEQ multiplex PCR, lists solely in-frame clones and lacks some. The sample shows roughly 680,000 clones, over 55% of them seen only once. Sequenced material: memory CD4+ T cells sorted from blood. Sample subset: CD45RA-negative fraction. These receptors originate from a woman aged 25 to 45 in good health.

J is TRBJ1-5 and V is TRBV7-8; 9 bases are shared with TRBD1. V lost 2 bases and J lost 2; bases outside the gene matches: 4. Germline values: CDR1 SGHVS, CDR2 FQNEAQ. This CDR3 is built from 16 residues. This chain's CDR3 is CASSLSRTGGNQPQHF. CDR3 DNA: TGTGCCAGCAGCTTATCAAGGACAGGGGGCAATCAGCCCCAGCATTTT. The full variable domain, in which reference TRBV7-8 and TRBJ1-5 provide the parts outside the CDR3, is GAGVSQSPRYKVAKRGQDVALRCDPISGHVSLFWYQQALGQGPEFLTYFQNEAQLDKSGLPSDRFFAERPEGSVSTLKIQRTQQEDSAVYLCASSLSRTGGNQPQHFGDGTRLSIL.

The chain links TRBV7-2 to TRBJ2-1; 9 bases are shared with TRBD2. With 3 bases clipped from V and 6 bases from J, the junction kept 12 bases outside the gene matches. The CDR3 consists of 17 residues. Germline CDR1 reads SGHTA; CDR2 reads FQGNSA. The CDR3: CASSLWAGGPLSNEQFF. DNA for the CDR3: TGTGCCAGCAGCTTGTGGGCGGGAGGGCCATTGAGCAATGAGCAGTTCTTC.

Ten or more counts support this clone. This chain joins TRBV5-1 and TRBJ2-7, with 7 nucleotides matching TRBD1. The CDR3 runs to 15 residues. Germline assignment: CDR1 SGHRS and CDR2 YFSETQ. J gave up 2 bases and V 4 bases, and 9 bases lay outside the gene matches. The CDR3 bases are TGCGCCAGCAGCCAGGGACAGTGGGGCCCCTACGAGCAGTACTTC. Its translation: CASSQGQWGPYEQYF.

This clone was detected once. The J gene is TRBJ2-2, the V gene TRBV2; TRBD2 aligns across 7 bases. Germline values: CDR1 SNHLY, CDR2 FYNNEI. With 6 bases clipped from V and 4 bases from J, the junction kept 8 bases outside the gene matches. The CDR3 covers 15 residues. In DNA, the CDR3 is TGTGCCAGCAGCGACCGGGGGGATAGCACCGGGGAGCTGTTTTTT. Encoded protein: CASSDRGDSTGELFF. Full variable domain (rest looked up from reference TRBV2 and TRBJ2-2): EPEVTQTPSHQVTQMGQEVILRCVPISNHLYFYWYRQILGQKVEFLVSFYNNEISEKSEIFDDQFSVERPDGSNFTLKIRSTKLEDSAMYFCASSDRGDSTGELFFGEGSRLTVL.

This clone was seen at least ten times. The chain recombines TRBV7-9 with TRBJ1-5, with 8 positions matching TRBD1. CDR1 SEHNR and CDR2 FQNEAQ come from the germline V gene (reference sequence). The V gene end was trimmed by 1 base and the J gene end by 5 bases; junction bases not matched to a gene: 4. The CDR3 covers 15 residues. CDR3 sequence reads: CASSLGQGRDQPQHF. DNA for the CDR3: TGTGCCAGCAGCTTAGGACAGGGGAGAGATCAGCCCCAGCATTTT.

This clone came up a few times. This sequence joins TRBV30 and TRBJ2-1, with 11 bases identical to TRBD2. V shed 2 bases, J shed 12 bases, and the junction held 3 bases outside the gene matches. The CDR3 loop spans 12 amino acids. The germline V gene encodes CDR1 GTSNPN and CDR2 SVGIG (reference sequence). CDR3 in amino acids: CAWSLTSGGQFF. The CDR3 coding sequence is TGTGCCTGGAGTCTTACTAGCGGGGGGCAGTTCTTC.

This rearrangement joins TRBV27 to TRBJ2-5; D unclear. The J call may be faulty, since TRBJ2-7 better matches the DNA end. Germline loops: CDR1 MNHEY, CDR2 SMNVEV (reference sequence). The CDR3 covers 13 residues. CDR3 sequence reads: CASSPPGAYEQYF. CDR3 in DNA: TGTGCCAGCAGTCCCCCCGGTGCCTACGAGCAGTACTTC.

The CDR3 nucleotides are TGTGCCAGCTCACCGTCGAAGACTAGCGGGATTTACGAGCAGTACTTC. This codes for CASSPSKTSGIYEQYF. The chain has TRBV18 and TRBJ2-7, with TRBD2 matching over 11 bases. With 3 bases clipped from V and 4 bases from J, the junction kept 8 bases outside the gene matches. The CDR3 totals 16 residues. The germline CDR1 and CDR2 sequences are KGHSH and LQKENI.

V gene TRBV6-4 combines with J gene TRBJ2-7; no clear D gene. CDR1 is MRHNA and CDR2 is SNTAGT in the germline V gene. This CDR3 contains 14 residues. V was cut by 3 bases and J by 0 bases, with 9 bases left in between. The chain's CDR3 is CASSEDLGSYEQYF. CDR3 nucleotides: TGTGCCAGCAGTGAAGACTTGGGCTCCTACGAGCAGTACTTC.

The chain employs TRBV5-6 and TRBJ2-7; weak D call: TRBD1 (6 bases). Germline V lookup: CDR1 SGHDT, CDR2 YYEEEE. Trimming left V 4 bases short and J 2 bases short, with 13 bases between. The CDR3 extends over 14 amino acids. The CDR3 DNA sequence: TGTGCCAGCAGCCCTCCGAGACAGGCCTACGAGCAGTACTTC. Protein product: CASSPPRQAYEQYF.

The chain links TRBV7-8 to TRBJ2-1; D may be TRBD1 or TRBD2 (5 bases each). Trimming took 2 bases from V and 5 from J, leaving 13 bases between them. The CDR3 has 15 amino acids. Germline CDR1 and CDR2: SGHVS and FQNEAQ. The CDR3 DNA sequence: TGTGCCAGCAGCTTATGGGACCGGAGCGACAATGAGCAGTTCTTC. This encodes CASSLWDRSDNEQFF.

The chain uses TRBV7-9 and TRBJ2-5; 10 bases align to TRBD2. With 4 bases clipped from V and 4 bases from J, the junction kept 6 bases outside the gene matches. CDR3 length: 15 residues. CDR1 and CDR2 (germline): SEHNR, FQNEAQ (reference sequence). CDR3 sequence: CASSSLAGVAETQYF. In DNA form, the CDR3 reads TGTGCCAGCAGCTCCCTAGCGGGAGTGGCAGAGACCCAGTACTTC.

The chain joins TRBV10-3 to TRBJ2-1; no clear D. Germline V gene lookup returns CDR1 ENHRY and CDR2 SYGVKD. This CDR3 has 14 residues. V was cut by 8 bases and J by 4 bases, with 15 bases left in between. Here the CDR3 DNA reads TGTGCCATCCAGCAGGTGGGATATTACAATGAGCAGTTCTTC. Residues: CAIQQVGYYNEQFF.

V and J are TRBV28 and TRBJ1-5; 7 bases are a match to TRBD1. Per germline, CDR1 MDHEN and CDR2 SYDVKM. The trim removed 5 bases at V and 1 base at J, leaving 11 bases unmatched. The CDR3 is 17 residues long. The chain's CDR3 is CASSPVRTGGSNQPQHF. The CDR3 nucleotides read TGTGCCAGCAGTCCCGTCAGGACAGGAGGAAGCAATCAGCCCCAGCATTTT.

Of note for this clone: The identical CDR3 is also encoded by other nucleotide sequences in the sample. The J gene is TRBJ2-2, the V gene TRBV5-1; either TRBD1 or TRBD2 may fit D (5 bases each). Germline CDR1 and CDR2: SGHRS and YFSETQ. The CDR3 sequence is 13 residues long. The V end lost 3 bases, the J end lost 4 bases, and 7 bases lay between the germline ends. The CDR3 here is CASSWDGTGELFF. The CDR3 DNA follows: TGCGCCAGCAGCTGGGACGGCACCGGGGAGCTGTTTTTT. Based on the CDR3 plus reference TRBV5-1 and TRBJ2-2, the full variable domain is KAGVTQTPRYLIKTRGQQVTLSCSPISGHRSVSWYQQTPGQGLQFLFEYFSETQRNKGNFPGRFSGRQFSNSRSEMNVSTLELGDSALYLCASSWDGTGELFFGEGSRLTVL.